One and the same sample provided the 22 T cell receptor beta chains below, sequenced in a study of cytomegalovirus exposure and HLA in healthy donors. 60 Vbeta and 13 Jbeta primers were used in PCR. Sequencing used immunoSEQ multiplex PCR; TCRdb keeps in-frame clones, though not all of them. The repertoire includes 140,000 to 150,000 clones, roughly four fifths of them detected once, and about 3% sits in the top ten. The material sequenced was PBMCs. The receptor set was obtained from a man aged 40-49 years in good health and CMV-seropositive.

The chain recombines TRBV7-2 with TRBJ2-7; perhaps TRBD2 as D (6 bases). V was trimmed by 4 bases and J by 3 bases, leaving 13 bases between them. Germline V gene sequence: CDR1 SGHTA, CDR2 FQGNSA. The CDR3 is 14 amino acids. CDR3 DNA sequence: TGTGCCAGCAGCTGGGGACTTGAAATCTACGAGCAGTACTTC. As protein: CASSWGLEIYEQYF.

The chain employs TRBV7-3 and TRBJ2-1, with 13 nucleotides matching TRBD2. Germline-derived CDR1 and CDR2 are SGHTA and FQGTGA. This CDR3 comprises 22 residues. V shed 0 bases and J 3 bases; nucleotides not matched to a gene: 17. CDR3 DNA: TGTGCCAGCAGCTTAACTTTTGTTTCTTGGGGACTAGCGGGAATAAACTACAATGAGCAGTTCTTC. It is translated as CASSLTFVSWGLAGINYNEQFF.

The chain combines TRBV30 with TRBJ2-7; 13 nucleotides align to TRBD2. The V segment lost 3 bases and the J segment 6 bases; nucleotides outside the gene matches: 11. Germline CDR1 reads GTSNPN; CDR2 reads SVGIG (reference sequence). The CDR3 length is 16 residues. The CDR3 DNA sequence: TGTGCCTGGAGAAGAGAGGAACTAGCGGGAGGGCGCGAGCAGTACTTC. Amino acids: CAWRREELAGGREQYF.

This chain uses TRBV6-1 with TRBJ1-2; possible D gene TRBD1, 6 bases. The CDR3 contains 15 residues. CDR1 is MNHNS and CDR2 is SASEGT in the germline V gene. V lost 2 bases and J 6 bases, leaving 16 bases between the germline ends. The CDR3 nucleotides read TGTGCCAGCAGTGAAAGGTACAGGGTAGAGAATGGCTACACCTTC. Its protein product is CASSERYRVENGYTF.

The sample holds one count of this clone. This sequence joins TRBV7-8 and TRBJ2-2, with no clear D. V was trimmed by 1 base and J by 6 bases, leaving 9 bases between them. This CDR3 has 14 amino acids. Looked up from germline, CDR1 is SGHVS and CDR2 is FQNEAQ. CDR3 DNA: TGTGCCAGCAGCTTAGTGGCCCCCCCCGGGGAGCTGTTTTTT. This codes for CASSLVAPPGELFF.

The CDR3 nucleotides read TGTGCCAGCAGTTACTCGAACAGGGCCCTCGTCCAGCATTTT. It translates to CASSYSNRALVQHF. This rearrangement joins TRBV6-5 to TRBJ1-5; the D gene is possibly TRBD1 (6 bases). Germline loops: CDR1 MNHEY, CDR2 SVGAGI. V dropped 0 bases and J dropped 12 bases, with 15 bases sitting between them. CDR3 length equals 14 residues.

The J gene is TRBJ2-6, the V gene TRBV30; weak D call: TRBD2 (5 bases). Germline V gene lookup returns CDR1 GTSNPN and CDR2 SVGIG (reference sequence). The germline V and J ends were trimmed by 1 base and 1 base, with 20 bases remaining between them. This CDR3 is 19 amino acids long. CDR3 loop: CAWSGTGVRGRSGANVLTF. The CDR3, as DNA: TGTGCCTGGAGTGGTACCGGGGTCCGAGGAAGGTCTGGGGCCAACGTCCTGACTTTC. The full variable domain, with the rest looked up from reference TRBV30 and TRBJ2-6, is SQTIHQWPATLVQPVGSPLSLECTVEGTSNPNLYWYRQAAGRGLQLLFYSVGIGQISSEVPQNLSASRPQDRQFILSSKKLLLSDSGFYLCAWSGTGVRGRSGANVLTFGAGSRLTVL.

This clone was seen only once. The chain carries TRBV6-1 and TRBJ1-2; D may be TRBD1 (5 bases). The CDR3 extends over 14 amino acids. Per germline, CDR1 MNHNS and CDR2 SASEGT. V lost 4 bases and J lost 2, with 11 bases in between. The CDR3 region has the DNA TGTGCCAGCAGTGCGTTGACAGTCAACTATGGCTACACCTTC. Amino acid sequence: CASSALTVNYGYTF.

J is TRBJ1-5 and V is TRBV6-4; D gene unclear. V was shortened by 4 bases and J by 0 bases, with 10 bases between the two germline ends. The CDR3 is made up of 15 amino acids. The germline V gene has CDR1 MRHNA and CDR2 SNTAGT. The CDR3: CASSVDGNSNQPQHF. The CDR3 coding sequence is TGTGCCAGCAGTGTCGACGGGAATAGCAATCAGCCCCAGCATTTT.

The rearrangement links TRBV10-2 to TRBJ1-1; a weak D match, TRBD1 (6 bases). The CDR3 covers 13 residues. In germline, CDR1 is WSHSY, CDR2 SAAADI. The ends were cut back, 5 bases at V and 6 bases at J, with 13 bases in the middle. The CDR3 nucleotides read TGCGCCAGCAGTCTCACACAGGGTCCTGAAGCTTTCTTT. Translated, it gives CASSLTQGPEAFF.

Comment on this clone: The junction departs from germline at one end; a sequencing error may be responsible. J is TRBJ2-5 and V is TRBV7-9, with TRBD1 matching over 9 bases. Matching the DNA end better, TRBJ2-7 makes the J call doubtful. Germline V gene lookup returns CDR1 SEHNR and CDR2 FQNEAQ (reference sequence). CDR3 length: 15 amino acids. CDR3 amino acids: CSSSFRGTGWAEQYF. Here the CDR3 DNA reads TGTTCCAGCAGCTTCCGAGGGACAGGGTGGGCCGAGCAGTACTTC.

The chain has TRBV6-5 and TRBJ2-7; 7 bases fit TRBD2. The germline CDR1 and CDR2 sequences are MNHEY and SVGAGI. CDR3 length: 14 residues. V shed 2 bases and J 4 bases; nucleotides not matched to a gene: 5. The CDR3 spells CASSYRGGSYEQYF. The CDR3 DNA reads as TGTGCCAGCAGTTACCGGGGCGGGAGTTACGAGCAGTACTTC.

This chain's CDR3 is CASAIQVGGTDTQYF. The CDR3 DNA sequence: TGTGCCAGCGCCATCCAGGTGGGTGGCACAGATACGCAGTATTTT. The J gene is TRBJ2-3, the V gene TRBV27; D not certain. Looked up from germline, CDR1 is MNHEY and CDR2 is SMNVEV (reference sequence). CDR3 size: 15 residues. V lost 8 bases and J 1 base, leaving 16 bases between the germline ends.

This clone has only a few counts. V usage is TRBV6-4 and J usage is TRBJ1-2; TRBD1 matches 8 bases. The CDR3 is 13 residues long. With V trimmed by 5 bases and J by 7 bases, 6 bases remained unmatched. Germline V lookup: CDR1 MRHNA, CDR2 SNTAGT. The CDR3 region has the DNA TGTGCCAGCAGTTACCAGGGGGCTCTTGGCTACACCTTC. This encodes CASSYQGALGYTF.

J is TRBJ1-1 and V is TRBV7-3, with D possibly TRBD1 on 6 matching bases. The germline V gene has CDR1 SGHTA and CDR2 FQGTGA. V was pared by 4 bases and J by 3 bases, with 12 bases between. This CDR3 comprises 14 residues. Here the CDR3 DNA reads TGTGCCAGCAGCTCACAGGGTGGGGACACTGAAGCTTTCTTT. This gives the protein CASSSQGGDTEAFF. The variable domain in full, with the rest retrieved from reference TRBV7-3 and TRBJ1-1, is GAGVSQTPSNKVTEKGKYVELRCDPISGHTALYWYRQSLGQGPEFLIYFQGTGAADDSGLPNDRFFAVRPEGSVSTLKIQRTERGDSAVYLCASSSQGGDTEAFFGQGTRLTVV.

This chain connects TRBV28 to TRBJ2-2; TRBD2 matches at 13 bases. J gave up 2 bases and V 7 bases, and 10 bases lay outside the gene matches. The CDR3 sequence is 18 residues long. The germline gives CDR1 MDHEN, CDR2 SYDVKM. In nucleotides, the CDR3 is TGTGCCAGCACAGGGGGAACTAGCGGGAGGGGTAACACCGGGGAGCTGTTTTTT. It translates to CASTGGTSGRGNTGELFF.

This clone was counted between two and nine times. V and J are TRBV6-4 and TRBJ2-1; the match to TRBD2 covers 14 bases. CDR1 is MRHNA, CDR2 SNTAGT, per germline. The V segment lost 3 bases and the J segment 8 bases; nucleotides outside the gene matches: 6. The CDR3 consists of 16 residues. The DNA for the CDR3 is TGTGCCAGCAGTGAACAGGGACTAGCGGGAGCGGATGAGCAGTTCTTC. It translates to CASSEQGLAGADEQFF.

This clone appeared a few times. The chain couples TRBV28 to TRBJ1-5; D unclear. In germline, CDR1 is MDHEN, CDR2 SYDVKM. The CDR3 contains 12 residues. Between the trimmed V and J ends, which lost 7 bases and 3 bases, there was a span of 7 bases. The CDR3 DNA follows: TGTGCCAGCATGGGCCACAATCAGCCCCAGCATTTT. This sequence encodes CASMGHNQPQHF.

The chain employs TRBV7-3 and TRBJ2-7, with D possibly matching TRBD1 (5 bases). The V gene lost 5 bases and the J gene lost 5 bases, with 13 bases spanning the gap. Germline CDR1 reads SGHTA; CDR2 reads FQGTGA. This CDR3 comprises 13 residues. This chain's CDR3 is CASSLNQGHEQYF. CDR3 coding DNA: TGTGCCAGCAGCCTGAACCAGGGTCACGAGCAGTACTTC.

In this sample, this clone turned up many times. J is TRBJ1-2 and V is TRBV7-8, with 10 bases aligning to TRBD1. Trimming removed 5 bases from V and 8 bases from J; junction bases left unmatched: 5. This CDR3 has 13 residues. CDR1 SGHVS and CDR2 FQNEAQ come from the germline V gene. The CDR3 DNA reads TGTGCCAGCAGCCAGACAGGGGGCTGGGGCTACACCTTC. Translation gives CASSQTGGWGYTF.

The chain combines TRBV7-8 with TRBJ2-1; perhaps TRBD2 as D (6 bases). CDR1 and CDR2 (germline): SGHVS, FQNEAQ. This CDR3 has 17 amino acids. With 5 bases removed from V and 0 bases from J, the gap between germline ends came to 17 bases. CDR3 coding DNA: TGTGCCAGCAGCCCAGAAGCTAGCGACAGCTCCTACAATGAGCAGTTCTTC. Translating gives CASSPEASDSSYNEQFF.

The V call is TRBV30, the J call TRBJ2-2, with D possibly being TRBD2 (6 bases). V was shortened by 0 bases and J by 4 bases, with 9 bases between the two germline ends. In germline, CDR1 is GTSNPN, CDR2 SVGIG (reference sequence). CDR3 length: 14 residues. This chain's CDR3 is CAWSVLGGTGELFF. The CDR3 DNA reads TGTGCCTGGAGTGTATTGGGGGGCACCGGGGAGCTGTTTTTT.